These 21 T cell receptor beta chains were all obtained from the same sample, sequenced in a study of cytomegalovirus exposure and HLA in healthy donors. It was with 60 Vbeta and 13 Jbeta primers that the PCR ran. Assay: immunoSEQ multiplex PCR; the TCRdb copy retains only in-frame clones and omits some. The sample holds some 89,000 clones, roughly 85% seen once. What was sequenced was PBMCs. Receptors were obtained from a man aged 40-55 years in good health and CMV-seropositive.

The DNA of the CDR3 is TGTGCCAGCAGTGTAAACAGGGGCATGGCAGATACGCAGTATTTT. Translated: CASSVNRGMADTQYF. The chain joins TRBV6-1 to TRBJ2-3; 7 bases agree with TRBD1. Trimming removed 4 bases from V and 4 bases from J; junction bases left unmatched: 8. The CDR3 sequence is 15 residues long. CDR1 MNHNS and CDR2 SASEGT come from the germline V gene.

The chain uses TRBV9 and TRBJ1-2, with 8 bases that match TRBD1. The germline CDR1 and CDR2 sequences are SGDLS and YYNGEE. J lost 7 bases, V lost 0 bases, and 5 bases had no gene match. There are 14 residues in the CDR3. The CDR3 nucleotides are TGTGCCAGCAGCGTAGATCAGGGGGCAGGTGGCTACACCTTC. This translates into CASSVDQGAGGYTF.

This sequence joins TRBV15 and TRBJ1-2, with D unresolved. V lost 0 bases, J lost 6 bases, and 11 bases lay in between. Germline V gene lookup returns CDR1 LNHNV and CDR2 YYDKDF (reference sequence). The CDR3 consists of 14 residues. This CDR3 reads CATSRERTSDGYTF. Here the CDR3 DNA reads TGTGCCACCAGCAGAGAGAGAACCTCCGATGGCTACACCTTC.

J is TRBJ1-6 and V is TRBV4-1; possible D gene TRBD1, 6 bases. Germline CDR1 MGHRA, CDR2 YSYEKL. Between the trimmed V and J ends, which lost 2 bases and 3 bases, there was a span of 17 bases. The CDR3 spans 18 residues. As DNA, the CDR3 is TGCGCCAGCAGCCAAAATACAGACAGGCACCTCTATAATTCACCCCTCCACTTT. Amino acid sequence: CASSQNTDRHLYNSPLHF.

DNA for the CDR3: TGTGCCAGCAGCTTGGGGTCAGGGGTGACTGAAGCTTTCTTT. It yields the protein CASSLGSGVTEAFF. The V call is TRBV5-5, the J call TRBJ1-1, with D possibly matching TRBD1 (6 bases). Germline V gene lookup returns CDR1 SGHKS and CDR2 YYEKEE (reference sequence). There are 14 residues in the CDR3. Trimming left V 0 bases short and J 5 bases short, with 11 bases between.

This chain joins TRBV5-1 and TRBJ2-1, with D tentatively TRBD2 (5 bases). The V end was cut by 7 bases, the J end by 3 bases, with 14 bases between. The CDR3 totals 14 residues. Germline V gene data show CDR1 as SGHRS and CDR2 as YFSETQ. The chain's CDR3 is CASGERPNYNEQFF. CDR3 nucleotides: TGCGCCAGCGGAGAGCGGCCGAACTACAATGAGCAGTTCTTC.

The chain recombines TRBV7-9 with TRBJ2-2; 10 bases fit TRBD1. The CDR3 contains 15 residues. Trimming took 4 bases from V and 3 from J; bases not matched to a gene: 2. Germline-derived CDR1 and CDR2 are SEHNR and FQNEAQ (reference sequence). The CDR3 bases are TGTGCCAGCAGCTCCGGACAGGGGGACACCGGGGAGCTGTTTTTT. This encodes CASSSGQGDTGELFF. Looking up the rest from reference TRBV7-9 and TRBJ2-2 gives the full variable domain: DTGVSQNPRHKITKRGQNVTFRCDPISEHNRLYWYRQTLGQGPEFLTYFQNEAQLEKSRLLSDRFSAERPKGSFSTLEIQRTEQGDSAMYLCASSSGQGDTGELFFGEGSRLTVL.

The chain has TRBV5-7 and TRBJ1-2; 7 bases are shared with TRBD1. TRBV5-7 is recorded as an ORF, its role being uncertain. There are 14 residues in the CDR3. The ends lost 1 base at V and 3 bases at J; junction bases unmatched: 3. CDR3 sequence: CASSLQGDDYGYTF. The CDR3 bases are TGTGCCAGCAGCTTGCAGGGGGACGACTATGGCTACACCTTC.

The rearrangement joins TRBV4-1 to TRBJ2-6, with 8 bases lining up with TRBD2. CDR3 size: 18 residues. With V trimmed by 0 bases and J by 1 base, 5 bases remained unmatched. Germline assignment: CDR1 MGHRA and CDR2 YSYEKL. In nucleotides, the CDR3 is TGCGCCAGCAGCCAAGATCCAGCGGGGGCTTCTGGGGCCAACGTCCTGACTTTC. It encodes CASSQDPAGASGANVLTF.

The V call is TRBV7-2, the J call TRBJ2-2, with TRBD1 matching 9 bases. From germline, CDR1 is SGHTA and CDR2 FQGNSA. Trimming took 5 bases from V and 7 from J; bases not matched to a gene: 5. This CDR3 contains 14 residues. CDR3 sequence (DNA): TGTGCCAGCAGCACGACAGGGGGTAGCGGGGAGCTGTTTTTT. This gives the protein CASSTTGGSGELFF.

The chain employs TRBV6-5 and TRBJ1-4; 9 bases agree with TRBD1. Trimming removed 6 bases from V and 5 bases from J; junction bases left unmatched: 4. The germline V gene encodes CDR1 MNHEY and CDR2 SVGAGI. This CDR3 is 14 amino acids long. The CDR3 loop reads CASRGQGKNEKLFF. The DNA for the CDR3 is TGTGCCAGCAGGGGACAGGGAAAAAATGAAAAACTGTTTTTT.

Only a few counts were recorded for this clone. The genes are TRBV7-6 and TRBJ2-2; 9 bases are a match to TRBD2. CDR3 size: 15 residues. The germline V gene has CDR1 SGHVS and CDR2 FNYEAQ. With V trimmed by 5 bases and J by 5 bases, 6 bases remained unmatched. The CDR3 reads CASSGSGSRTGELFF. The CDR3 DNA reads TGTGCCAGCAGCGGTAGCGGGAGTCGGACCGGGGAGCTGTTTTTT.

J is TRBJ2-1 and V is TRBV5-8, with 7 bases identical to TRBD2. From germline, CDR1 is SGHTS and CDR2 YDEGEE. Germline trimming cut 1 base from V and 5 bases from J; bases unmatched to any gene: 9. The length of the CDR3 is 16 residues. CDR3 DNA: TGTGCCAGCAGCTTGTTCATCGGGACTACTAACAATGAGCAGTTCTTC. Amino acid sequence: CASSLFIGTTNNEQFF.

V is TRBV6-1 and J is TRBJ1-1; a weak D match, TRBD1 (5 bases). Germline V CDR1 and CDR2: MNHNS, SASEGT. The CDR3 consists of 14 residues. Trimming shortened V by 1 base and J by 1 base, and 7 bases separated the two germline ends. CDR3 nucleotide sequence: TGTGCCAGCAGTGAAGTTGGGGCGAACACTGAAGCTTTCTTT. Translation: CASSEVGANTEAFF.

This sequence joins TRBV2 and TRBJ2-1; a possible D gene is TRBD1 (5 bases). The CDR3 spans 14 residues. Per germline, CDR1 SNHLY and CDR2 FYNNEI. The V and J ends lost 5 bases and 8 bases respectively, with 16 bases between them. CDR3 DNA sequence: TGTGCCAGCAGTCCAGGGATGATTAGTCATGAGCAGTTCTTC. Translation: CASSPGMISHEQFF.

This clone was detected only a few times. This chain connects TRBV9 to TRBJ2-1; 10 bases are a match to TRBD2. J lost 2 bases, V lost 2 bases, and 1 base had no gene match. The CDR3 is 15 amino acids. Germline lookup yields CDR1 SGDLS and CDR2 YYNGEE. In nucleotides, the CDR3 is TGTGCCAGCAGCGTCACTAGCGGGACCTACAATGAGCAGTTCTTC. This translates into CASSVTSGTYNEQFF.

The rearrangement links TRBV4-1 to TRBJ2-2; 10 bases line up with TRBD2. V trimming: 4 bases; J trimming: 3 bases; junction bases outside the gene matches: 8. CDR1 is MGHRA and CDR2 is YSYEKL in the germline V gene. The CDR3 covers 17 residues. The CDR3 loop is CASSPGSGGADTGELFF. CDR3 sequence (DNA): TGCGCCAGCAGCCCCGGGAGCGGGGGGGCGGACACCGGGGAGCTGTTTTTT.

This rearrangement joins TRBV2 to TRBJ2-7; 8 bases line up with TRBD1. The V gene's germline CDR1 is SNHLY and CDR2 FYNNEI. Trimming took 0 bases from V and 7 from J; bases not matched to a gene: 8. CDR3 length equals 15 residues. CDR3 in amino acids: CASSEAPDRVREQYF. CDR3 DNA: TGTGCCAGCAGTGAAGCACCGGACAGGGTAAGGGAGCAGTACTTC.

This clone was recorded a few times. The gene calls are TRBV11-3 and TRBJ1-1; no clear D. CDR1 and CDR2 (germline): SGHNT, YENEEA. The CDR3 is 13 amino acids. V shed 5 bases and J shed 5 bases, with 12 bases lying between them. The CDR3 nucleotides are TGTGCCAGCAGCACCGACGAGGGAACTGAAGCTTTCTTT. Encoded protein: CASSTDEGTEAFF.

This clone has just a few counts. This rearrangement joins TRBV5-5 to TRBJ2-6; TRBD2 matches at 9 bases. CDR1 SGHKS and CDR2 YYEKEE come from the germline V gene (reference sequence). The CDR3 loop spans 17 amino acids. Trimming removed 2 bases from V and 0 bases from J; junction bases left unmatched: 3. CDR3 in DNA: TGTGCCAGCAGCTTCCTAGCGGGAACCTCTGGGGCCAACGTCCTGACTTTC. This translates into CASSFLAGTSGANVLTF.

The chain combines TRBV6-1 with TRBJ2-7, with TRBD1 identical over 7 bases. CDR1 is MNHNS, CDR2 SASEGT, per germline. V lost 0 bases to trimming and J lost 4 bases; unmatched junction nucleotides: 3. This CDR3 is 14 amino acids long. The CDR3 DNA sequence: TGTGCCAGCAGTGAAGCTGGGACAGTGTACGAGCAGTACTTC. It specifies CASSEAGTVYEQYF.